The rows below give T cell receptor beta chains drawn from one sample of a study of cytomegalovirus exposure and HLA in healthy donors. TCRdb's table, derived via immunoSEQ multiplex PCR, lists solely in-frame clones and lacks some. This table has roughly 140,000 clones, 75% to 80% appearing once. The sample taken for sequencing was PBMCs. The receptor source for this set is a male donor in good health and CMV-seronegative. CDR3s include the opening cysteine and the closing phenylalanine or tryptophan. The order of the fields is J gene, clone size, V gene, D gene, CDR3 DNA, CDR3 protein. The D gene is left open where the match is weak. Where a row states a size, it is once, few, many or the class of an expanded clone; other rows omit it.

j_call: TRBJ1-3
clone_size: once
v_call: TRBV5-1
d_call: NA
cdr3_nt: TGCGCCAGCAGCTTGGAGGGCCAGGATCGGCGGGGGACCTCCATATATTTT
cdr3_aa: CASSLEGQDRRGTSIYF

j_call: TRBJ2-1
clone_size: NA
v_call: TRBV2
d_call: NA
cdr3_nt: TGTGCCAGCAACAGAATGTTCAGGGGTAAGGATGAGCAGTTCTTC
cdr3_aa: CASNRMFRGKDEQFF

j_call: TRBJ1-5
clone_size: few
v_call: TRBV7-2
d_call: NA
cdr3_nt: TGTGCCAGCAGCTTAGGGACAGTCAATCAGCCCCAGCATTTT
cdr3_aa: CASSLGTVNQPQHF

j_call: TRBJ2-1
clone_size: few
v_call: TRBV2
d_call: NA
cdr3_nt: TGTGCCAGCAGTGAGAGGTTATACAATGAGCAGTTCTTC
cdr3_aa: CASSERLYNEQFF

j_call: TRBJ1-1
clone_size: NA
v_call: TRBV18
d_call: NA
cdr3_nt: TGTGCCAGCTCTCGGGAGGACTTCTTGGCTGAAGCTTTCTTT
cdr3_aa: CASSREDFLAEAFF

j_call: TRBJ2-1
clone_size: NA
v_call: TRBV29-1
d_call: NA
cdr3_nt: TGCAGCGTTGTGGGGCGCTACAATGAGCAGTTCTTC
cdr3_aa: CSVVGRYNEQFF

j_call: TRBJ2-7
clone_size: NA
v_call: TRBV5-1
d_call: NA
cdr3_nt: TGCGCCAGCAGCCTTCCACAGGGCTACGAGCAGTACTTC
cdr3_aa: CASSLPQGYEQYF

j_call: TRBJ1-3
clone_size: NA
v_call: TRBV30
d_call: TRBD1
cdr3_nt: TGTGCCTGGGCTACCGGGACAGGGGGTAGCACCATATATTTT
cdr3_aa: CAWATGTGGSTIYF

j_call: TRBJ2-2
clone_size: few
v_call: TRBV5-1
d_call: NA
cdr3_nt: TGCGCCAGCAGCACCGGGATGACGAACACCGGGGAGCTGTTTTTT
cdr3_aa: CASSTGMTNTGELFF

j_call: TRBJ1-5
clone_size: NA
v_call: TRBV12-5
d_call: NA
cdr3_nt: TGTGCTAGTGGCCGCTTAACGGGGGGCGGTCAGCCCCAGCATTTT
cdr3_aa: CASGRLTGGGQPQHF

j_call: TRBJ2-1
clone_size: NA
v_call: TRBV5-1
d_call: TRBD2
cdr3_nt: TGCGCCAGCAGCTTGGTCGGGGGGGACTACAATGAGCAGTTCTTC
cdr3_aa: CASSLVGGDYNEQFF

j_call: TRBJ2-6
clone_size: NA
v_call: TRBV14
d_call: NA
cdr3_nt: TGTGCCAGCAGCCAAGCCGGGACTGGAGCCGTCTCTGGGGCCAACGTCCTGACTTTC
cdr3_aa: CASSQAGTGAVSGANVLTF

j_call: TRBJ2-1
clone_size: NA
v_call: TRBV18
d_call: TRBD2
cdr3_nt: TGTGCCAGCTCACCACCAGGGACTAGCGGTTACAATGAGCAGTTCTTC
cdr3_aa: CASSPPGTSGYNEQFF

j_call: TRBJ1-2
clone_size: once
v_call: TRBV28
d_call: TRBD1
cdr3_nt: TGTGCCAGCAGACCGGACAGGGGCGCGTGGGGCTACACCTTC
cdr3_aa: CASRPDRGAWGYTF

j_call: TRBJ2-3
clone_size: NA
v_call: TRBV15
d_call: NA
cdr3_nt: TGTGCCACCAGCAGAGGAGACGGGAGCACAGATACGCAGTATTTT
cdr3_aa: CATSRGDGSTDTQYF

j_call: TRBJ1-1
clone_size: NA
v_call: TRBV19
d_call: NA
cdr3_nt: TGTGCCAGTAGTTCACCAGGGGCCATCATGAACACTGAAGCTTTCTTT
cdr3_aa: CASSSPGAIMNTEAFF

j_call: TRBJ2-1
clone_size: few
v_call: TRBV28
d_call: NA
cdr3_nt: TGTGCCAGCAGCCAAACTCGGGGTGAGCAGTTCTTC
cdr3_aa: CASSQTRGEQFF

j_call: TRBJ1-1
clone_size: NA
v_call: TRBV4-2
d_call: NA
cdr3_nt: TGTGCCAGCAGCCAAGGGGCTGAAGCTTCCTTT
cdr3_aa: CASSQGAEASF

j_call: TRBJ2-7
clone_size: NA
v_call: TRBV30
d_call: NA
cdr3_nt: TGTGCCCTGGAGGTAGGGGTTAGCGGGCAGTACTTC
cdr3_aa: CALEVGVSGQYF

j_call: TRBJ2-7
clone_size: NA
v_call: TRBV19
d_call: NA
cdr3_nt: TGTGCCAGTAGTGCGGCGACGGTCTCCTACGAGCAGTACTTC
cdr3_aa: CASSAATVSYEQYF

j_call: TRBJ1-4
clone_size: NA
v_call: TRBV14
d_call: NA
cdr3_nt: TGTGCCAGCAGCGCCCAGGTGCTAGCTGAAAAACTGTTTTTT
cdr3_aa: CASSAQVLAEKLFF

j_call: TRBJ1-1
clone_size: NA
v_call: TRBV2
d_call: NA
cdr3_nt: TGTGCCAGCAGTGACAGGGGATACACTGAAGCTTTCTTT
cdr3_aa: CASSDRGYTEAFF

j_call: TRBJ2-7
clone_size: NA
v_call: TRBV5-6
d_call: TRBD2
cdr3_nt: TGTGCCAGCAGCTTGCCCGGCCGACTAGCGGGGTACTACGAGCAGTACTTC
cdr3_aa: CASSLPGRLAGYYEQYF

j_call: TRBJ2-2
clone_size: NA
v_call: TRBV5-1
d_call: NA
cdr3_nt: TGCGCCAGCAGCTTGGCTAAGGGGGCGAACACCGGGGAGCTGTTTTTT
cdr3_aa: CASSLAKGANTGELFF

j_call: TRBJ2-1
clone_size: NA
v_call: TRBV11-2
d_call: NA
cdr3_nt: TGTGCCAGCAGCCCTTACGGGGGTAACTCCTACAATGAGCAGTTCTTC
cdr3_aa: CASSPYGGNSYNEQFF

j_call: TRBJ2-2
clone_size: NA
v_call: TRBV11-2
d_call: NA
cdr3_nt: TGTGCCAGCACCCCGTTAGGGGTGAACACCGGGGAGCTGTTTTTT
cdr3_aa: CASTPLGVNTGELFF

j_call: TRBJ2-5
clone_size: NA
v_call: TRBV5-1
d_call: TRBD2
cdr3_nt: TGCGCCAGCGGATTAGCGGGAGGGCCCCAAGAGACCCAGTACTTC
cdr3_aa: CASGLAGGPQETQYF

j_call: TRBJ2-2
clone_size: few
v_call: TRBV18
d_call: NA
cdr3_nt: TGTGCCAGCTCACCACCGGCGGGGCAGGCGAACACCGGGGAGCTGTTTTTT
cdr3_aa: CASSPPAGQANTGELFF